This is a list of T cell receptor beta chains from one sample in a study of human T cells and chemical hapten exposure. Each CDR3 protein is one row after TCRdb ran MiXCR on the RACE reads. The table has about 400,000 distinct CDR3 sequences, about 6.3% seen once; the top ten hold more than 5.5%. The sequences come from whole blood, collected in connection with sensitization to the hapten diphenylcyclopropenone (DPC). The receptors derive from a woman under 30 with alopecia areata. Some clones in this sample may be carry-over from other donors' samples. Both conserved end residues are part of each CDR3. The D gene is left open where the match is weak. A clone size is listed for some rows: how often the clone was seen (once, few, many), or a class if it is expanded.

CDR3: CASSPPGLASSYEQYF
DNA: TGCGCCAGCAGCCCACCGGGACTAGCTTCCTCCTACGAGCAGTACTTC
V: TRBV5-1
size: few
D: TRBD2
J: TRBJ2-7

CDR3: CASSPPHPGGSTDTQYF
DNA: TGCGCCAGCAGCCCACCGCATCCAGGGGGTAGCACAGATACGCAGTATTTT
V: TRBV5-1
size: many
D: TRBD1
J: TRBJ2-3

CDR3: CASSKGLADTQYF
DNA: TGTGCCAGCAGTAAGGGTTTGGCAGATACGCAGTATTTT
V: TRBV6-2/TRBV6-3
size: -
D: -
J: TRBJ2-3

CDR3: CAISTGTDTQYF
DNA: TGTGCCATTTCTACGGGCACAGATACGCAGTATTTT
V: TRBV24-1
size: -
D: -
J: TRBJ2-3

CDR3: CASSLDRVDSPLHF
DNA: TGTGCCAGCAGCTTAGACAGGGTGGATTCACCCCTCCACTTT
V: TRBV5-6
size: many
D: TRBD1
J: TRBJ1-6

CDR3: CASSSGGQFYEQYF
DNA: TGTGCCAGCAGCTCCGGAGGGCAGTTCTACGAGCAGTACTTC
V: TRBV5-4
size: -
D: -
J: TRBJ2-7

CDR3: CASSSGTSRFF
DNA: TGCGCCAGCAGCTCCGGGACAAGCCGGTTCTTC
V: TRBV5-1
size: few
D: -
J: TRBJ2-1

CDR3: CASSPAGADQETQYF
DNA: TGTGCCAGCAGCCCCGCGGGAGCGGACCAAGAGACCCAGTACTTC
V: TRBV6-5
size: -
D: TRBD2
J: TRBJ2-5

CDR3: CASSLADRANTEAFF
DNA: TGTGCCAGCAGTTTAGCGGACAGGGCAAACACTGAAGCTTTCTTT
V: TRBV12-3/TRBV12-4
size: many
D: TRBD1
J: TRBJ1-1

CDR3: CASSLTPWGSGNTIYF
DNA: TGTGCCAGCAGCTTAACCCCTTGGGGATCTGGAAACACCATATATTTT
V: TRBV7-9
size: few
D: -
J: TRBJ1-3

CDR3: CASSSFPEQPQHF
DNA: TGTGCCAGCAGTTCCTTCCCAGAACAGCCCCAGCATTTT
V: TRBV6-2/TRBV6-3
size: -
D: -
J: TRBJ1-5

CDR3: CASSQVTKNTGELFF
DNA: TGTGCCAGCAGCCAAGTCACTAAGAACACCGGGGAGCTGTTTTTT
V: TRBV4-2
size: many
D: -
J: TRBJ2-2

CDR3: CSARARHYNEQFF
DNA: TGCAGTGCTAGAGCTCGACACTACAATGAGCAGTTCTTC
V: TRBV20-1
size: few
D: -
J: TRBJ2-1

CDR3: CASSLGGGIQETQYF
DNA: TGTGCCAGCAGCTTAGGCGGGGGGATTCAAGAGACCCAGTACTTC
V: TRBV7-2
size: few
D: TRBD2
J: TRBJ2-5

CDR3: CASSTKQGTNYGYTF
DNA: TGTGCCAGCAGTACGAAACAAGGGACTAACTATGGCTACACCTTC
V: TRBV6-6
size: many
D: -
J: TRBJ1-2

CDR3: CASSLVEQGYGYTF
DNA: TGCGCCAGCAGCTTGGTCGAGCAGGGGTATGGCTACACCTTC
V: TRBV5-1
size: many
D: -
J: TRBJ1-2

CDR3: CSVDEEETEKLFF
DNA: TGCAGCGTTGATGAAGAGGAGACCGAAAAACTGTTTTTT
V: TRBV29-1
size: many
D: -
J: TRBJ1-4

CDR3: CASSLDRVTDTQYF
DNA: TGTGCCAGCAGCTTAGATAGGGTCACAGATACGCAGTATTTT
V: TRBV7-8
size: many
D: -
J: TRBJ2-3

CDR3: CASSYFSSPKAFF
DNA: TGTGCCAGCAGTTACTTTAGTTCTCCAAAAGCTTTCTTT
V: TRBV6-5
size: few
D: -
J: TRBJ1-1

CDR3: CASSPRAGWRANVLTF
DNA: TGTGCCAGCAGCCCTAGGGCAGGCTGGAGAGCCAACGTCCTGACTTTC
V: TRBV7-9
size: few
D: -
J: TRBJ2-6

CDR3: CASSQDLNRAGEQYF
DNA: TGCGCCAGCAGCCAAGATCTTAACAGGGCCGGAGAGCAGTACTTC
V: TRBV4-3
size: few
D: -
J: TRBJ2-7

CDR3: CASTPPGYGSPLHF
DNA: TGTGCCAGCACCCCCCCGGGATATGGTTCACCCCTCCACTTT
V: TRBV12-3/TRBV12-4
size: many
D: -
J: TRBJ1-6

CDR3: CASSYSRGLYGYTF
DNA: TGTGCCAGCAGTTATTCCAGGGGGCTGTATGGCTACACCTTC
V: TRBV6-5
size: many
D: TRBD1
J: TRBJ1-2

CDR3: CASSVAGGGAADTQYF
DNA: TGTGCCAGCAGTGTGGCCGGCGGGGGGGCAGCAGATACGCAGTATTTT
V: TRBV6-4
size: many
D: TRBD2
J: TRBJ2-3

CDR3: CASNHSNQPQHF
DNA: TGTGCCAGCAATCACAGCAATCAGCCCCAGCATTTT
V: TRBV14
size: -
D: -
J: TRBJ1-5

CDR3: CSAKTGGPYEQFF
DNA: TGCAGTGCTAAGACGGGCGGGCCGTATGAGCAGTTCTTC
V: TRBV20-1
size: many
D: -
J: TRBJ2-1

CDR3: CASSEQGGGNQPQHF
DNA: TGTGCCAGCAGTGAACAAGGGGGCGGCAATCAGCCCCAGCATTTT
V: TRBV2
size: many
D: TRBD1
J: TRBJ1-5

CDR3: CASSGYLSSGANVLTF
DNA: TGTGCCAGCAGTGGGTACTTAAGCTCTGGGGCCAACGTCCTGACTTTC
V: TRBV28
size: -
D: -
J: TRBJ2-6

CDR3: CASSARWGAGSSGNTIYF
DNA: TGTGCCAGCAGCGCGAGGTGGGGGGCAGGGAGCTCTGGAAACACCATATATTTT
V: TRBV7-2
size: -
D: -
J: TRBJ1-3

CDR3: CASSPRTGNEAFF
DNA: TGTGCCAGCAGCCCCAGAACAGGGAATGAAGCTTTCTTT
V: TRBV6-2/TRBV6-3
size: -
D: -
J: TRBJ1-1

CDR3: CASSPDSLGGTF
DNA: TGTGCCAGCAGTCCGGACAGCCTAGGAGGGACCTTC
V: TRBV6-2/TRBV6-3
size: many
D: -
J: TRBJ1-2